The 14 T cell receptor beta chains reported below all come from one sample, sequenced in a study of response to subunit inactivated influenza vaccine. TCRdb redid the calling of the RT-PCR reads with MiXCR, one entry per CDR3 protein. The sample consists of more than 250,000 distinct CDR3 sequences, roughly 22% of them appearing once. Source: PBMCs from blood, taken approximately 20 months after vaccination. The receptors were sampled from a man between 45 and 75 years old who received an inactivated influenza vaccine.

In this sample, this clonotype turned up a few times. The chain combines TRBV2 with TRBJ1-1, with 7 bases fitting TRBD1. V lost 6 bases and J lost 6; bases outside the gene matches: 10. Germline lookup yields CDR1 SNHLY and CDR2 FYNNEI. The CDR3 sequence is 14 residues long. This chain's CDR3 is CASSQQGSLSEAFF. DNA for the CDR3: TGTGCCAGCAGCCAACAGGGGTCTCTTTCTGAAGCTTTCTTT.

This clonotype was found a few times. The CDR3 DNA is TGTGCCTGGAGCGTCGGAACGGGCTATGGCTACACCTTC. Protein: CAWSVGTGYGYTF. This chain uses TRBV30 with TRBJ1-2, with D unresolved. CDR3 length equals 13 residues. Trimming shortened V by 3 bases and J by 4 bases, and 12 bases separated the two germline ends. The germline V gene has CDR1 GTSNPN and CDR2 SVGIG (reference sequence). Full variable domain (remainder filled in from reference TRBV30 and TRBJ1-2): SQTIHQWPATLVQPVGSPLSLECTVEGTSNPNLYWYRQAAGRGLQLLFYSVGIGQISSEVPQNLSASRPQDRQFILSSKKLLLSDSGFYLCAWSVGTGYGYTFGSGTRLTVV.

In this sample, this clonotype turned up a few times. The genes are TRBV7-2 and TRBJ2-1; the D is unclear. The germline V gene has CDR1 SGHTA and CDR2 FQGNSA. The CDR3 covers 13 residues. With 2 bases removed from V and 10 bases from J, the gap between germline ends came to 12 bases. The CDR3 sequence: CASSLNYSPEQFF. The CDR3 DNA sequence: TGTGCCAGCAGCTTAAACTACTCCCCGGAGCAGTTCTTC.

The chain combines TRBV5-6 with TRBJ1-2; weak D call: TRBD1 (6 bases). Trimming cost V 0 bases and J 6 bases, with 9 bases left between them. Germline-derived CDR1 and CDR2 are SGHDT and YYEEEE. The CDR3 runs 13 residues. CDR3 protein: CASSLAGVHGYTF. As DNA, the CDR3 is TGTGCCAGCAGCTTGGCAGGGGTCCATGGCTACACCTTC.

The chain combines TRBV5-4 with TRBJ1-5; D gene ambiguous. The length of the CDR3 is 14 residues. Germline V CDR1 and CDR2: SGHNT, YYREEE (reference sequence). With 4 bases removed from V and 7 bases from J, the gap between germline ends came to 15 bases. DNA for the CDR3: TGTGCCAGCAGCCGCGAGCCAGGCGGGCAGCCCCAGCATTTT. This codes for CASSREPGGQPQHF.

The chain employs TRBV20-1 and TRBJ2-5; 9 bases line up with TRBD2. The germline CDR1 and CDR2 sequences are DFQATT and SNEGSKA (reference sequence). The CDR3 loop spans 14 amino acids. V shed 4 bases and J 3 bases; nucleotides not matched to a gene: 6. The CDR3 sequence is CSAMAGGHKETQYF. For the CDR3, the DNA is TGCAGTGCTATGGCGGGGGGGCATAAAGAGACCCAGTACTTC.

This clonotype appeared a few times. The chain employs TRBV7-8 and TRBJ2-1; 7 positions agree with TRBD2. The CDR3 covers 16 residues. Trimming at V came to 3 bases and at J to 9 bases, leaving 14 bases not matched to a gene. Per the germline V gene, CDR1 is SGHVS and CDR2 is FQNEAQ. CDR3 in amino acids: CASSFTSAGRWAEQFF. The DNA for the CDR3 is TGTGCCAGCAGCTTTACTAGCGCGGGGAGATGGGCTGAGCAGTTCTTC.

This clonotype was seen at least ten times. This chain connects TRBV5-1 to TRBJ2-2; D ambiguous. V lost 0 bases to trimming and J lost 5 bases, with 5 bases between them. The CDR3 runs to 13 residues. Per germline, CDR1 SGHRS and CDR2 YFSETQ. In nucleotides, the CDR3 is TGCGCCAGCAGCTTGGGGTGGACCGGGGAGCTGTTTTTT. It yields the protein CASSLGWTGELFF.

There are a few counts of this clonotype. This rearrangement joins TRBV7-9 to TRBJ1-2; the match to TRBD1 covers 11 bases. CDR3 size: 14 residues. The ends lost 5 bases at V and 7 bases at J; junction bases unmatched: 6. The germline CDR1 and CDR2 sequences are SEHNR and FQNEAQ (reference sequence). The CDR3 protein is CASSQGQGDRGYTF. CDR3 coding DNA: TGTGCCAGCAGCCAGGGACAGGGGGATCGTGGCTACACCTTC.

The J gene is TRBJ2-7, the V gene TRBV20-1; 7 nucleotides line up with TRBD1. This CDR3 spans 14 amino acids. Trimming cost V 3 bases and J 6 bases; bases outside gene matches: 11. Germline V CDR1 and CDR2: DFQATT, SNEGSKA (reference sequence). The CDR3 coding sequence is TGCAGTGCTAGCGCTCTAAAAGACAGGGCCGAGCAGTACTTC. Protein: CSASALKDRAEQYF.

This rearrangement joins TRBV30 to TRBJ2-3; D perhaps matches TRBD2 (6 bases). V was clipped by 4 bases and J by 8 bases, with 16 bases between them. The CDR3 covers 13 residues. Germline V lookup: CDR1 GTSNPN, CDR2 SVGIG (reference sequence). The CDR3 DNA reads TGTGCCTGGACCGTAGGAGGGTTTGTTACGCAGTATTTT. Its protein is CAWTVGGFVTQYF. Variable domain in full (rest from reference TRBV30 and TRBJ2-3): SQTIHQWPATLVQPVGSPLSLECTVEGTSNPNLYWYRQAAGRGLQLLFYSVGIGQISSEVPQNLSASRPQDRQFILSSKKLLLSDSGFYLCAWTVGGFVTQYFGPGTRLTVL.

A few counts support this clonotype. This chain links TRBV7-9 with TRBJ2-3, with 9 bases fitting TRBD1. Trimming cost V 4 bases and J 8 bases; bases outside gene matches: 10. The CDR3 covers 15 residues. Germline CDR1 SEHNR, CDR2 FQNEAQ (reference sequence). CDR3 DNA: TGTGCCAGCAGCTCCGTGGGACAGGGTGGAGGTACGCAGTATTTT. This translates into CASSSVGQGGGTQYF.

This clonotype was observed once. V usage is TRBV6-1 and J usage is TRBJ1-4; D uncertain. The CDR3 has 15 amino acids. V lost 6 bases and J 7 bases, leaving 18 bases between the germline ends. CDR1 MNHNS and CDR2 SASEGT come from the germline V gene. DNA of the CDR3: TGTGCCAGCAGCCCGCGGTTCGGGGAGGGTGAAAAACTGTTTTTT. Residues: CASSPRFGEGEKLFF.

This clonotype was seen a handful of times. This rearrangement joins TRBV20-1 to TRBJ1-5; possibly TRBD1 for D (5 bases). In germline, CDR1 is DFQATT, CDR2 SNEGSKA (reference sequence). The CDR3 spans 14 residues. With 3 bases removed from V and 3 bases from J, the gap between germline ends came to 12 bases. The CDR3 loop reads CSASLGPLNQPQHF. Written as DNA, the CDR3 is TGCAGTGCTAGCCTGGGACCCCTCAATCAGCCCCAGCATTTT.